This entry is about one T cell receptor beta chain. The data derive from a study of blood T cells in healthy people across ages. Then a second PCR, running roughly 7 to 11 cycles, was carried out with a sample-barcoded 5' primer and a J-beta primer mix. TCRdb re-analysed the 5' RACE reads in MiXCR, keeping a single row per CDR3 protein. The sample yields 800,000 to 1,300,000 distinct CDR3 sequences, approximately 25% seen once. CDR1 ENHRY and CDR2 SYGVKD come from the germline V gene. With 4 bases removed from V and 0 bases from J, the gap between germline ends came to 22 bases. This CDR3 has 19 amino acids. Another study also made use of these data, one on T cells of mothers and their children. From that report: When the second PCR was run, its M1S primer added sample barcodes and 2-4 random nucleotides. The output of TCR recombination is shaped by thymic selection similarly in related and unrelated pairs.

The sequenced sample was blood. This TCR was recovered from a girl aged 2-10 years in good health. The chain couples TRBV10-3 to TRBJ2-4; TRBD2 is a possible D gene (6 bases). The DNA of the CDR3 is TGTGCCATCAGTGCGGTCGGGGGAAGTAAAAGTCTAGCCAAAAACATTCAGTACTTC. Its protein is CAISAVGGSKSLAKNIQYF.